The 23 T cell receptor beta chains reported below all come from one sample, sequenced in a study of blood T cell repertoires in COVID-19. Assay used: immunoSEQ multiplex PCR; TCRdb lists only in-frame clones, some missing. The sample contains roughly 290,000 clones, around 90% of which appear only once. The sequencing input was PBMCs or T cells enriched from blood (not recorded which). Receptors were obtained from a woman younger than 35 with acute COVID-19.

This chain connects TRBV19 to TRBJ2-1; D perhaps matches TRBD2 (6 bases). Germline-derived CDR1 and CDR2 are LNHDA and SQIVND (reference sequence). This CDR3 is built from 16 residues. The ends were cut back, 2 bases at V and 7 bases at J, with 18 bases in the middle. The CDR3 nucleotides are TGTGCCAGTAGTATAAGGAGGGCCGGGAGTGGGAATGAGCAGTTCTTC. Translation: CASSIRRAGSGNEQFF.

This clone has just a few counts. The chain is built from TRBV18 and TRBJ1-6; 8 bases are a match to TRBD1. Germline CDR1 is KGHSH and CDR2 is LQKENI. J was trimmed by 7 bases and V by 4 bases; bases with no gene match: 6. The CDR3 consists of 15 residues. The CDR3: CASSLLDRANSPLHF. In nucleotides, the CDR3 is TGTGCCAGCTCACTACTGGACAGGGCAAATTCACCCCTCCACTTT.

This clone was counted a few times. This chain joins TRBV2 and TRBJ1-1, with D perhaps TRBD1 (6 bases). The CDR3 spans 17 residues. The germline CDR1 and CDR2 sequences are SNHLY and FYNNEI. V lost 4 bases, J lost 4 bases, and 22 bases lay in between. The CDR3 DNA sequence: TGTGCCAGCAGTGGGGACAAGATCCGGATTAGCATCACTGAAGCTTTCTTT. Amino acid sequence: CASSGDKIRISITEAFF.

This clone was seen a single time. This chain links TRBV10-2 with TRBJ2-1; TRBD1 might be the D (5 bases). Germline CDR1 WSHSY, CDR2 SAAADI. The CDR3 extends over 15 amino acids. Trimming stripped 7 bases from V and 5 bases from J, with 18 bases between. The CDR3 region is CASTVMEWGDNEQFF. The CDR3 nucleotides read TGCGCCAGCACCGTCATGGAATGGGGCGACAATGAGCAGTTCTTC.

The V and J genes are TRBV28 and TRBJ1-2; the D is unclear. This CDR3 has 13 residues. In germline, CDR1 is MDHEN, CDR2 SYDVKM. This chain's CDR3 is CVTRNPRDYGYTF. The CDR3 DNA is TGTGTAACTAGAAACCCCCGGGACTATGGCTACACCTTC.

The CDR3 sequence: CSVEASGLGGAFF. The DNA of the CDR3 is TGCAGCGTTGAGGCATCGGGCCTCGGGGGTGCTTTCTTT. This chain links TRBV29-1 with TRBJ1-1, with D possibly matching TRBD1 (5 bases). The V end was cut by 3 bases, the J end by 11 bases, with 19 bases between. CDR1 and CDR2 from the germline V gene are SQVTM and ANQGSEA. The CDR3 covers 13 residues. Based on the CDR3 plus reference TRBV29-1 and TRBJ1-1, the full variable domain is SAVISQKPSRDICQRGTSLTIQCQVDSQVTMMFWYRQQPGQSLTLIATANQGSEATYESGFVIDKFPISRPNLTFSTLTVSNMSPEDSSIYLCSVEASGLGGAFFGQGTRLTVV.

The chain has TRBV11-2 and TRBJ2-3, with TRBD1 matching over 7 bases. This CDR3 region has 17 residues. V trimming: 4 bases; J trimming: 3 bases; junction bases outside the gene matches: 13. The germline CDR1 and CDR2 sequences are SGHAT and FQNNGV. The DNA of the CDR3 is TGTGCCAGCAGCTCCCCCCGGGACAGCAGGTCGACAGATACGCAGTATTTT. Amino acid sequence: CASSSPRDSRSTDTQYF.

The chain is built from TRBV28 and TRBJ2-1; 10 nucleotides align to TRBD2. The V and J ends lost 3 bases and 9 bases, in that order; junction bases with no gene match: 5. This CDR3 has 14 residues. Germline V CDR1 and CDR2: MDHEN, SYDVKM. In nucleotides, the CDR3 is TGTGCCAGCAGTTTTAGCGGGGGGAGGTTTGAGCAGTTCTTC. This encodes CASSFSGGRFEQFF.

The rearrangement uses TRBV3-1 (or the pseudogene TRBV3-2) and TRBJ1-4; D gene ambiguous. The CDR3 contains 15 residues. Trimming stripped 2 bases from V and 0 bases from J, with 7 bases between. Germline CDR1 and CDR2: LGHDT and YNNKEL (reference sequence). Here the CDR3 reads CASSQFSATNEKLFF. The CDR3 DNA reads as TGTGCCAGCAGCCAATTCAGTGCAACTAATGAAAAACTGTTTTTT.

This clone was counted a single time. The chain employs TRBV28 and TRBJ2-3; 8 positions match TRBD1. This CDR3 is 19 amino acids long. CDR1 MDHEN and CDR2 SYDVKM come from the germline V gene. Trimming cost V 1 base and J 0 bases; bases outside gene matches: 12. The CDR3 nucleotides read TGTGCCAGCAGTTTATCCGGGACAGGAGCCTTCCCTAGCACAGATACGCAGTATTTT. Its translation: CASSLSGTGAFPSTDTQYF.

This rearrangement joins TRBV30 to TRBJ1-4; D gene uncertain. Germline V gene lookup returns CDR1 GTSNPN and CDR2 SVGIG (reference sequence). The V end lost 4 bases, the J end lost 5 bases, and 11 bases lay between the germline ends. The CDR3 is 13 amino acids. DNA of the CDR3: TGTGCCTGGAACAGCCGGTCGAATGAAAAACTGTTTTTT. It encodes CAWNSRSNEKLFF.

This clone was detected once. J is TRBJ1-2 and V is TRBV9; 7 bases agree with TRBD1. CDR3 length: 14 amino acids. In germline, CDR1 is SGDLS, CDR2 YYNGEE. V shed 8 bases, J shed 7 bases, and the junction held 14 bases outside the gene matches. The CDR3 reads CARHDDRVVCGYTF. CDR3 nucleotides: TGTGCCAGGCACGACGACAGGGTGGTCTGTGGCTACACCTTC.

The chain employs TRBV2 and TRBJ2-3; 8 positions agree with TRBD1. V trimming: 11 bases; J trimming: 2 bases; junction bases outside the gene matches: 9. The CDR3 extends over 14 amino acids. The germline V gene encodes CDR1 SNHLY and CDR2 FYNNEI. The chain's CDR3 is CAGLTGVYTDTQYF. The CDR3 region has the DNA TGTGCCGGTCTGACAGGGGTATACACAGATACGCAGTATTTT.

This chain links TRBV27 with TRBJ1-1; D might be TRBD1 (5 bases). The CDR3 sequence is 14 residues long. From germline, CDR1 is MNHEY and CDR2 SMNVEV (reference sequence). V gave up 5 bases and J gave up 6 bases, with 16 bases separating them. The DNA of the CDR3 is TGTGCCAGCAGTCGGGAGGGGTCTAACGCTGAAGCTTTCTTT. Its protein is CASSREGSNAEAFF.

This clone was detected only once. CDR3 protein: CASTPGLAESGANVLTF. For the CDR3, the DNA is TGTGCCAGTACTCCGGGACTAGCCGAATCTGGGGCCAACGTCCTGACTTTC. The rearrangement links TRBV19 to TRBJ2-6; 9 bases are a match to TRBD2. The CDR3 consists of 17 residues. Germline lookup yields CDR1 LNHDA and CDR2 SQIVND (reference sequence). V lost 7 bases, J lost 1 base, and 8 bases stayed unmatched.

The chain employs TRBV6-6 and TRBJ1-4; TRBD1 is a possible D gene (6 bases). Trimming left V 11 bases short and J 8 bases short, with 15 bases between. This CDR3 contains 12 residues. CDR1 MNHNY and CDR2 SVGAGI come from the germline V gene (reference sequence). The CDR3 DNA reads TGTGCCGCCCAGTCAGGGGCGGAAAAACTGTTTTTT. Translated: CAAQSGAEKLFF.

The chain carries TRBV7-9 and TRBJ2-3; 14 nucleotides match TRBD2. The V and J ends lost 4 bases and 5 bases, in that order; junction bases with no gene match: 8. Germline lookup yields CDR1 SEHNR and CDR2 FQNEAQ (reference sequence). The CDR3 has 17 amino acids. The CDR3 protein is CASSSTATSGRGDTQYF. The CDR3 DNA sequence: TGTGCCAGCAGCTCTACAGCGACTAGCGGGAGGGGAGATACGCAGTATTTT.

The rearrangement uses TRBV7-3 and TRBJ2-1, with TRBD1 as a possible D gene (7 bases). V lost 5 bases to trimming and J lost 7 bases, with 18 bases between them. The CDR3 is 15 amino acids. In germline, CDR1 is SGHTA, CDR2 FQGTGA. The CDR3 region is CASSARQGLENEQFF. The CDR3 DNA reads TGTGCCAGCAGCGCGAGACAGGGACTGGAGAATGAGCAGTTCTTC.

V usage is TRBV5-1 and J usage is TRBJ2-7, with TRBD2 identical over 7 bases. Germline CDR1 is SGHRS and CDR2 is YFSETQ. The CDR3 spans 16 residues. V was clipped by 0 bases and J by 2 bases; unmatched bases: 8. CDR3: CASSLGGSSGAYEQYF. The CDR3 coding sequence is TGCGCCAGCAGCTTGGGGGGGTCTAGCGGAGCCTACGAGCAGTACTTC.

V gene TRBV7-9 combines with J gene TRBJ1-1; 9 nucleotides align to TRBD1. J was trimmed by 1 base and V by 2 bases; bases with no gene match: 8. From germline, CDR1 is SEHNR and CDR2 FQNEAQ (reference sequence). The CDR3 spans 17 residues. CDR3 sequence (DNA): TGTGCCAGCAGCTTAAAGCCGACAGGGGGATCGAACACTGAAGCTTTCTTT. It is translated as CASSLKPTGGSNTEAFF.

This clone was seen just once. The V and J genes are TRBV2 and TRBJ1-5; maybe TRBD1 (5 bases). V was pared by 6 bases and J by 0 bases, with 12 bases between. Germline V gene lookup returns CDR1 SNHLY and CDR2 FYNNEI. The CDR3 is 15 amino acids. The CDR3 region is CASRPRQYSNQPQHF. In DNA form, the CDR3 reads TGTGCCAGCAGACCCAGACAGTATAGCAATCAGCCCCAGCATTTT.

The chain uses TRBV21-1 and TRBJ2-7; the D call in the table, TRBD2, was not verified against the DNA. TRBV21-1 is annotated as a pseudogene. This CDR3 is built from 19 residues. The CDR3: CASSPKSTSGRKRAYEQYF. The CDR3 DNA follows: TGTGCCAGCAGCCCAAAAAGTACTAGCGGGAGAAAACGGGCCTACGAGCAGTACTTC.

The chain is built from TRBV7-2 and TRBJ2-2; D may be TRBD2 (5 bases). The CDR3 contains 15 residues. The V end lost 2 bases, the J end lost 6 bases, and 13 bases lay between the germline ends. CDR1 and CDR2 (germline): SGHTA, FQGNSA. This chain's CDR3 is CASSLRGLGAGELFF. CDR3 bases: TGTGCCAGCAGCTTAAGAGGGCTCGGGGCCGGGGAGCTGTTTTTT.